The sequence of this T cell receptor beta chain was determined in a study of T cells in Graves' hyperthyroidism and ophthalmopathy. The CDR3 is 12 amino acids. The germline V and J ends were trimmed by 4 bases and 7 bases, with 10 bases remaining between them. The investigators amplified TCR beta CDR3 regions from RNA transcripts. HTBI primers drove first-round RT-PCR of the TCR CDR3. One entry per CDR3 protein, called by TCRdb with MiXCR from the multiplex PCR reads. The sample carries 350,000 to 500,000 distinct CDR3 sequences, 12% to 15% recorded once. This clonotype appeared many times. The TCR sequence derives from a woman under 30 with Graves' hyperthyroidism. Source material: blood. This rearrangement joins TRBV12-3 or TRBV12-4 to TRBJ1-2; D remains unclear. The DNA for the CDR3 is TGTGCCAGCAGTTCCGGACGGGCTGGCTACACCTTC. Encoded protein: CASSSGRAGYTF.